This passage covers 21 T cell receptor beta chains from one sample sequenced in a study of blood T cell repertoires in COVID-19. Libraries were prepared by immunoSEQ multiplex PCR; TCRdb keeps only in-frame clonotypes and omits some of them. The sample comprises approximately 120,000 clones, around nine tenths of which are singletons, and 1.5% rests with the top ten. Sequencing was carried out using peripheral blood. The receptors were sampled from a human donor in a cohort sampled during active COVID-19.

J is TRBJ1-2 and V is TRBV6-5; D is unclear. The CDR3 has 13 amino acids. Germline V gene sequence: CDR1 MNHEY, CDR2 SVGAGI. Trimming left V 5 bases short and J 3 bases short, with 10 bases between. CDR3 nucleotides: TGTGCCAGCAGTCCCGGGTTGGACTATGGCTACACCTTC. It codes for CASSPGLDYGYTF.

This chain uses TRBV2 with TRBJ2-3; TRBD2 matches 8 bases. V lost 8 bases, J lost 3 bases, and 4 bases stayed unmatched. Germline V gene sequence: CDR1 SNHLY, CDR2 FYNNEI. This CDR3 region has 13 residues. This CDR3 is CASPRGGTDTQYF. The CDR3 DNA reads as TGTGCCAGCCCCCGGGGGGGTACAGATACGCAGTATTTT. Combining the CDR3 with reference TRBV2 and TRBJ2-3 gives the whole variable domain EPEVTQTPSHQVTQMGQEVILRCVPISNHLYFYWYRQILGQKVEFLVSFYNNEISEKSEIFDDQFSVERPDGSNFTLKIRSTKLEDSAMYFCASPRGGTDTQYFGPGTRLTVL.

The rearrangement joins TRBV2 to TRBJ2-2, with a tentative D call TRBD2 (6 bases). Germline values: CDR1 SNHLY, CDR2 FYNNEI. The CDR3 sequence is 15 residues long. The ends were cut back, 9 bases at V and 6 bases at J, with 20 bases in the middle. In nucleotides, the CDR3 is TGTGCCAGTGGGGACTTTGTCTTCCGCCCCGGGGAGCTGTTTTTT. Residues: CASGDFVFRPGELFF.

This rearrangement joins TRBV5-1 to TRBJ1-1; D gene ambiguous. The germline V gene encodes CDR1 SGHRS and CDR2 YFSETQ. V gave up 3 bases and J gave up 2 bases, with 2 bases separating them. This CDR3 contains 11 residues. The CDR3 DNA is TGCGCCAGCAGCTCTAACACTGAAGCTTTCTTT. This encodes CASSSNTEAFF. The complete variable domain, with remaining parts taken from reference TRBV5-1 and TRBJ1-1, reads KAGVTQTPRYLIKTRGQQVTLSCSPISGHRSVSWYQQTPGQGLQFLFEYFSETQRNKGNFPGRFSGRQFSNSRSEMNVSTLELGDSALYLCASSSNTEAFFGQGTRLTVV.

This clone appeared a single time. V and J are TRBV29-1 and TRBJ2-1; TRBD2 agrees at 8 bases. The length of the CDR3 is 13 residues. V lost 4 bases, J lost 6 bases, and 5 bases stayed unmatched. Looked up from germline, CDR1 is SQVTM and CDR2 is ANQGSEA. CDR3 protein: CSVAPTSGNEQFF. The CDR3 coding sequence is TGCAGCGTTGCGCCCACTAGCGGCAATGAGCAGTTCTTC.

J is TRBJ1-5 and V is TRBV5-8; D is unresolved. Germline CDR1 SGHTS, CDR2 YDEGEE. With 4 bases removed from V and 4 bases from J, the gap between germline ends came to 3 bases. The CDR3 runs to 11 residues. The CDR3 loop reads CASSLNQPQHF. Here the CDR3 DNA reads TGTGCCAGCAGCCTAAATCAGCCCCAGCATTTT.

The V and J genes are TRBV3-1 (or the pseudogene TRBV3-2) and TRBJ2-3; a weak D match, TRBD1 (8 bases). Trimming removed 1 base from V and 4 bases from J, with 15 bases in between. CDR1 LGHDT and CDR2 YNNKEL come from the germline V gene (reference sequence). The CDR3 runs 16 residues. CDR3 in amino acids: CASSQGTGRGPDTQYF. The CDR3, as DNA: TGTGCCAGCAGCCAAGGGACAGGGAGGGGCCCAGATACGCAGTATTTT.

The chain employs TRBV30 and TRBJ1-5, with 8 bases lining up with TRBD1. The CDR3 totals 15 residues. J gave up 8 bases and V 0 bases, and 9 bases lay outside the gene matches. The germline V gene has CDR1 GTSNPN and CDR2 SVGIG (reference sequence). CDR3 DNA: TGTGCCTGGAGTGTTGGACAGGGAGTCAAAAAGCCCCAGCATTTT. This encodes CAWSVGQGVKKPQHF. The variable domain in full, completed from reference TRBV30 and TRBJ1-5, reads SQTIHQWPATLVQPVGSPLSLECTVEGTSNPNLYWYRQAAGRGLQLLFYSVGIGQISSEVPQNLSASRPQDRQFILSSKKLLLSDSGFYLCAWSVGQGVKKPQHFGDGTRLSIL.

The CDR3 bases are TGCAGCGTTGGAGCAGGGGGCTTCTACAATGAGCAGTTCTTC. It specifies CSVGAGGFYNEQFF. This sequence joins TRBV29-1 and TRBJ2-1; 8 bases map to TRBD1. Looked up from germline, CDR1 is SQVTM and CDR2 is ANQGSEA. V shed 4 bases, J shed 3 bases, and the junction held 5 bases outside the gene matches. CDR3 length: 14 residues.

V gene TRBV14 combines with J gene TRBJ2-1; possible D gene TRBD2, 7 bases. This CDR3 is 17 amino acids long. The V end lost 2 bases, the J end lost 9 bases, and 23 bases lay between the germline ends. Germline CDR1 reads SGHDN; CDR2 reads FVKESK. CDR3 region: CASSQSGGQGRAGEQFF. The CDR3 DNA reads TGTGCCAGCAGCCAATCCGGCGGGCAGGGGAGGGCTGGTGAGCAGTTCTTC.

J is TRBJ2-1 and V is TRBV6-2 or TRBV6-3; 8 nucleotides agree with TRBD2. This CDR3 is built from 16 residues. V lost 4 bases and J lost 4; bases outside the gene matches: 9. Germline V gene data show CDR1 as MNHEY and CDR2 as SVGEGT. The CDR3 loop is CASSFVTSGPYNEQFF. CDR3 nucleotide sequence: TGTGCCAGCAGTTTCGTAACTAGCGGCCCGTACAATGAGCAGTTCTTC.

The chain couples TRBV5-8 to TRBJ2-7; TRBD2 aligns across 8 bases. Germline CDR1 is SGHTS and CDR2 is YDEGEE. Trimming removed 4 bases from V and 1 base from J; junction bases left unmatched: 7. The CDR3 sequence is 15 residues long. CDR3 region: CASSPVAGGSYEQYF. CDR3 DNA: TGTGCCAGCAGCCCAGTCGCGGGGGGATCCTACGAGCAGTACTTC.

V and J are TRBV13 and TRBJ2-5; 8 nucleotides agree with TRBD1. The CDR3 has 15 amino acids. Trimming removed 3 bases from V and 2 bases from J; junction bases left unmatched: 5. Germline loops: CDR1 PRHDT, CDR2 FYEKMQ (reference sequence). The CDR3 DNA reads TGTGCCAGCAGCTTCGACAGGGGCCTACAAGAGACCCAGTACTTC. This sequence encodes CASSFDRGLQETQYF.

CDR3: CASSEEPRGRIYGYTF. The DNA for the CDR3 is TGTGCCAGCAGTGAAGAACCCAGGGGGAGGATCTATGGCTACACCTTC. The chain couples TRBV6-1 to TRBJ1-2; the match to TRBD1 covers 7 bases. V gave up 1 base and J gave up 4 bases; unmatched junction bases: 9. Germline CDR1 reads MNHNS; CDR2 reads SASEGT. The CDR3 has 16 residues.

V is TRBV28 and J is TRBJ2-1; TRBD1 aligns across 10 bases. V was pared by 6 bases and J by 3 bases, with 5 bases of the junction left unmatched. The germline V gene has CDR1 MDHEN and CDR2 SYDVKM. CDR3 size: 15 residues. The CDR3 DNA sequence: TGTGCCAGCAGGTCCGGGACAGGGGACTACAATGAGCAGTTCTTC. Its protein product is CASRSGTGDYNEQFF.

The table lists this clone with a count of one. The V gene is TRBV5-4, the J gene TRBJ2-7, with 10 nucleotides matching TRBD2. V was clipped by 5 bases and J by 2 bases; unmatched bases: 4. The CDR3 has 14 amino acids. CDR1 and CDR2 from the germline V gene are SGHNT and YYREEE (reference sequence). This CDR3 reads CASRRSGGAYEQYF. DNA for the CDR3: TGTGCCAGCAGGAGGAGCGGGGGGGCCTACGAGCAGTACTTC.

V gene TRBV5-1 combines with J gene TRBJ2-2; D is possibly TRBD1 (5 bases). The CDR3 extends over 13 amino acids. The germline CDR1 and CDR2 sequences are SGHRS and YFSETQ. The V end was cut by 3 bases, the J end by 3 bases, with 6 bases between. The CDR3 loop reads CASSSRDTGELFF. The CDR3, as DNA: TGCGCCAGCAGCTCCAGGGACACCGGGGAGCTGTTTTTT.

The chain uses TRBV27 and TRBJ1-6; a weak D match, TRBD1 (5 bases). Germline CDR1 and CDR2: MNHEY and SMNVEV (reference sequence). Trimming removed 3 bases at V and 10 bases at J, with 16 bases between. This CDR3 contains 15 residues. The CDR3 DNA reads TGTGCCAGCAGTTTGGGGGGACTATTCGTATCACCCCTCCACTTT. Its translation: CASSLGGLFVSPLHF.

The chain joins TRBV19 to TRBJ2-7; TRBD1 matches 7 bases. The V gene end was trimmed by 4 bases and the J gene end by 5 bases; junction bases not matched to a gene: 8. The CDR3 has 14 amino acids. In germline, CDR1 is LNHDA, CDR2 SQIVND (reference sequence). The CDR3 is CASSRDSPDNEQYF. In DNA form, the CDR3 reads TGTGCCAGTAGTAGGGACAGCCCGGACAACGAGCAGTACTTC.

This clone was observed once. The CDR3 is CASSQGQGRNTEAFF. CDR3 DNA sequence: TGTGCCAGCAGCCAAGGTCAGGGGAGGAACACTGAAGCTTTCTTT. This rearrangement joins TRBV3-1 (or the pseudogene TRBV3-2) to TRBJ1-1; weak D call: TRBD1 (6 bases). The V and J ends lost 1 base and 1 base respectively, with 10 bases between them. The germline CDR1 and CDR2 sequences are LGHDT and YNNKEL (reference sequence). CDR3 size: 15 residues.

The chain couples TRBV28 to TRBJ1-3; no clear D gene. The V gene's germline CDR1 is MDHEN and CDR2 SYDVKM. CDR3 length: 15 residues. V shed 5 bases and J shed 3 bases, with 14 bases lying between them. CDR3 sequence (DNA): TGTGCCAGCAGTCCCGCCGGGGAGGGTGGAAACACCATATATTTT. Translating it yields CASSPAGEGGNTIYF.